This TCR beta chain originates from a study of OX40 agonist ivuxolimab in advanced cancers. For the wider study: Ivuxolimab, which targeted the costimulatory receptor OX40 (CD134), was an agonistic, fully human IgG2 monoclonal antibody. The paper reports the monotherapy dose-escalation portion (N of about 56 patients) of the phase I ivuxolimab trial. In the dose-escalation cohort, around 80% of patients were male, and the mean age was roughly 60 years with a range of roughly 20 to 85. Of the approximately 50 dose-escalation patients, hepatocellular carcinoma was present in 19, melanoma in around 15, renal cell carcinoma in 9 and head and neck cancer in 9. Three dose-escalation patients achieved partial responses, one with hepatocellular carcinoma and two with cutaneous melanoma. The purpose of peripheral TCRbeta sequencing was to test whether ivuxolimab changed TCR sequence diversity and led to clonal T-cell expansion. Intravenous ivuxolimab was administered to patients every 2 weeks at six dose levels: 0.01, 0.1, 0.3, 1.5, 3 and 10 mg/kg. Patients were allowed to have had prior anti-PD-1, anti-PD-L1 or anti-CTLA-4 therapy, and around 40% of the dose-escalation patients had previously received checkpoint inhibitors. Overall study results and their limits: In partial responders in the 0.1-3.0 mg/kg groups, normalized peripheral clonal expansion was found to be among the lowest, especially among CD8+ T cells. On average, CD8+ T cells showed more expanded clones than CD4+ T cells after ivuxolimab. At doses of 0.1 to 3.0 mg/kg, clonal expansion of both CD4+ and CD8+ blood T cells was observed from baseline to week 6. The antigen specificity of the clonally expanded peripheral T cells was not determined. Low levels of normalized T-cell clonal expansion were also shown by some nonresponding patients.

Counted from cysteine to phenylalanine, this CDR3 has 13 amino acids. Only the CDR3 region is kept as DNA, spanning 39 bases read in frame from base 1. CDR1 and CDR2 (MNHNS, SASEGT) derive from the germline V gene. V ends up 1 base short and J 7 bases short, with an unmatched junction base count of 3. Patients with a history of autoimmune disease or receiving systemic immunosuppression were excluded from the trial. Peripheral blood for TCR sequencing was collected from all dose cohorts at baseline, on cycle 4 day 1, and on cycle 7 day 1. Samples were obtained from an open-label, multicenter, first-in-human phase I dose-escalation trial of ivuxolimab. Adults with locally advanced or metastatic melanoma, renal cell carcinoma, hepatocellular carcinoma or head and neck squamous cell carcinoma were enrolled in the trial. Before TCR sequencing, CD4+ T cells and CD8+ T cells from peripheral blood were sorted into separate populations.

For sequencing of the TCRbeta CDR3 region, genomic DNA was extracted from the sorted cells. TCRbeta CDR3 regions were sequenced using the immunoSEQ Assay. Not all clones reach the TCRdb copy of this immuneACCESS table, which keeps in-frame sequences only. Checked studies attribute under half of the gap to unresolved V genes and leave the rest unexplained. This sample gives tens of thousands of clones in total; 88% of them show up just once. The ten biggest clones cover 0.8% to 1.3% of the sample. This clone has just one count. Its binding antigen is unknown. Base qualities are missing; no much larger clone stands one base away.

This TCR was sampled from an adult with an advanced solid tumor such as melanoma, head and neck, liver or kidney cancer. The sample in question was CD4+ or CD8+ T cells sorted from blood, obtained in a trial of the OX40 agonist ivuxolimab. The V and J segments used are TRBV6-1 and TRBJ1-2; 7 nucleotides in the junction match TRBD1. The CDR3 protein sequence reads: CASSEGTGIGYTF. The nucleotide sequence reads TGTGCCAGCAGTGAAGGGACAGGAATTGGCTACACCTTC.